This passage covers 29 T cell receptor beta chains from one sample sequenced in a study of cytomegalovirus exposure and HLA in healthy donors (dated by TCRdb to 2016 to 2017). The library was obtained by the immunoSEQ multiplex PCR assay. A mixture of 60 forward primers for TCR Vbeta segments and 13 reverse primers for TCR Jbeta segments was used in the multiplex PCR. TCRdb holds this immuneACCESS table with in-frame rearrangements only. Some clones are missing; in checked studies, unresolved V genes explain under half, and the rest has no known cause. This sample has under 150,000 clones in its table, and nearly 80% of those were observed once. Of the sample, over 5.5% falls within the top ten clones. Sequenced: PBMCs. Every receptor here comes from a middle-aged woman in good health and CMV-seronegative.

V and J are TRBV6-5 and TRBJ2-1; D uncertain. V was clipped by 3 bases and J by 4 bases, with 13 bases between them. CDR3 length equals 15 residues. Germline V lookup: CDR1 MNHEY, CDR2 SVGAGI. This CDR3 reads CASSYRPLGYNEQFF. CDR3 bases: TGTGCCAGCAGTTATAGACCCCTAGGTTACAATGAGCAGTTCTTC.

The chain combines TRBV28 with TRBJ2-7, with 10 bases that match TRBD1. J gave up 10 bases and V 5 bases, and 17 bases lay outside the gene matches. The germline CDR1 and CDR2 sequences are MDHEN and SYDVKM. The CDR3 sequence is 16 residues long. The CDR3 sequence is CASSRNRDRGLPHQYF. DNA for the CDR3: TGTGCCAGCAGTAGAAACCGGGACAGGGGCCTTCCTCACCAGTACTTC.

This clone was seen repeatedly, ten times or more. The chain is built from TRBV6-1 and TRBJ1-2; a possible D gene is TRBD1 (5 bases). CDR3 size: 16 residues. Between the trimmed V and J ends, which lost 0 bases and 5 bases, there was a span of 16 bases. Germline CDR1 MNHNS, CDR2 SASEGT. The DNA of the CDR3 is TGTGCCAGCAGTGAAGCCGCAAGGGGAACTTATTATGGCTACACCTTC. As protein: CASSEAARGTYYGYTF.

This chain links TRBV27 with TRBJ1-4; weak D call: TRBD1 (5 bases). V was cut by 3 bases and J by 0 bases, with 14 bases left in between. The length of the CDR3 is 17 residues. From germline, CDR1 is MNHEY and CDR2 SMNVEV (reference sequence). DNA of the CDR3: TGTGCCAGCAGTTTTCGGGCAGGGCTTGCAACTAATGAAAAACTGTTTTTT. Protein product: CASSFRAGLATNEKLFF.

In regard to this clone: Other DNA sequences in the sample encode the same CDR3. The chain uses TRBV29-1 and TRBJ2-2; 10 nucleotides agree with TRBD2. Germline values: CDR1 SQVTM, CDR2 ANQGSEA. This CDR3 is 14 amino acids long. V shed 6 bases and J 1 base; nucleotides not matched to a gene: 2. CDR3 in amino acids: CSVRTSGNTGELFF. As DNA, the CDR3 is TGCAGCGTCCGGACTAGCGGGAACACCGGGGAGCTGTTTTTT.

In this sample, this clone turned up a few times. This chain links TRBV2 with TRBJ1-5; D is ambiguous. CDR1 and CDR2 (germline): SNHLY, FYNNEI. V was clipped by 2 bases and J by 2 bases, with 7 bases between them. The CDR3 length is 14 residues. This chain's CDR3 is CASSESTGNQPQHF. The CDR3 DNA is TGTGCCAGCAGTGAAAGCACAGGCAATCAGCCCCAGCATTTT.

The CDR3 DNA reads as TGTGCCAGCAGCTTAGGGGGGGTAGGGGCTGAAGCTTTCTTT. Residues: CASSLGGVGAEAFF. This chain joins TRBV11-2 and TRBJ1-1; the D gene is possibly TRBD1 (5 bases). Germline CDR1 SGHAT, CDR2 FQNNGV. The CDR3 consists of 14 residues. Deletions cut 1 base from V and 6 bases from J, with 12 bases between.

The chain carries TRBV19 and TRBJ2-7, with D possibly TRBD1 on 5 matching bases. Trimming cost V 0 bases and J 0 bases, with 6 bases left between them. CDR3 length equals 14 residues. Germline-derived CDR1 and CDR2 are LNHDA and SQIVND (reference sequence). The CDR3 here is CASSIDDSSYEQYF. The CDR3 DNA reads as TGTGCCAGTAGTATAGACGACAGCTCCTACGAGCAGTACTTC.

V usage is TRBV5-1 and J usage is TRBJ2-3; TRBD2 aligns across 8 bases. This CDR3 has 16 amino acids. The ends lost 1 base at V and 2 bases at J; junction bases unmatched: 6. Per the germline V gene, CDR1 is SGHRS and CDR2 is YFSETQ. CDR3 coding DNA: TGCGCCAGCAGCTTGTCGGATAGCGGGAACACAGATACGCAGTATTTT. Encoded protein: CASSLSDSGNTDTQYF.

The CDR3 loop is CASSRADYNEQFF. The CDR3 DNA reads as TGTGCCAGTAGTAGGGCAGATTACAATGAGCAGTTCTTC. The chain has TRBV19 and TRBJ2-1; D gene uncertain. V lost 4 bases to trimming and J lost 4 bases, with 8 bases between them. From germline, CDR1 is LNHDA and CDR2 SQIVND (reference sequence). This CDR3 region has 13 residues.

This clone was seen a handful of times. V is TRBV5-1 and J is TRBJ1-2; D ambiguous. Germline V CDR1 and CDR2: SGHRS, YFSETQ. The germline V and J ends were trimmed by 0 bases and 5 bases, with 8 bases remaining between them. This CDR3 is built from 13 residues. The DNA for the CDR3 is TGCGCCAGCAGCTTGGAGGCAGGATATGGCTACACCTTC. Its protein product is CASSLEAGYGYTF. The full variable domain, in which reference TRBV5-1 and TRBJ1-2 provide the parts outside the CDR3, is KAGVTQTPRYLIKTRGQQVTLSCSPISGHRSVSWYQQTPGQGLQFLFEYFSETQRNKGNFPGRFSGRQFSNSRSEMNVSTLELGDSALYLCASSLEAGYGYTFGSGTRLTVV.

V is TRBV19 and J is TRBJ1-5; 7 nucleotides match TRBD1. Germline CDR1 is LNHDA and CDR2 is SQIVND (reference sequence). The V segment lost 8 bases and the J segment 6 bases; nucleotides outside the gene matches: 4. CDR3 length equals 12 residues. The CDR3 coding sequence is TGTGCCAGTCATGACAGGGCTCAGCCCCAGCATTTT. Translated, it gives CASHDRAQPQHF.

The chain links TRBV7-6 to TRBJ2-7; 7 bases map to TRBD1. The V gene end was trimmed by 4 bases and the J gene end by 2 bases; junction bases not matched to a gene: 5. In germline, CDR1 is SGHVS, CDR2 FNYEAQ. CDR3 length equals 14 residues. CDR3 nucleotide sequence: TGTGCCAGCAGCTCACGACAGGGTACCTACGAGCAGTACTTC. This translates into CASSSRQGTYEQYF.

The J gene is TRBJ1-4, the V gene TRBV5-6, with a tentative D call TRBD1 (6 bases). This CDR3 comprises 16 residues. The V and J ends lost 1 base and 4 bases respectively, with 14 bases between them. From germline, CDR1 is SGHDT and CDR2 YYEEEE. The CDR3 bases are TGTGCCAGCAGCTTGAATTTGGGGACAAGTAATGAAAAACTGTTTTTT. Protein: CASSLNLGTSNEKLFF.

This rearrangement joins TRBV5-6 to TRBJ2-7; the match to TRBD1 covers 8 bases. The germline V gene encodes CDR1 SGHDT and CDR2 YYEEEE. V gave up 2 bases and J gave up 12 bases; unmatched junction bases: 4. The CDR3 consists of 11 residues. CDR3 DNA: TGTGCCAGCAGCTTTAGGGACAGGAGGTACTTC. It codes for CASSFRDRRYF.

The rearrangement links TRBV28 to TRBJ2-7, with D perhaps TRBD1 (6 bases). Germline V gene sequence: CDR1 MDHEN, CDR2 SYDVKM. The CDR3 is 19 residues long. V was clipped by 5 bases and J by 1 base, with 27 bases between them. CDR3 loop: CASSGSRTAILGGSYEQYF. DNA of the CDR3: TGTGCCAGCAGTGGTTCCCGGACAGCAATATTAGGGGGTTCCTACGAGCAGTACTTC.

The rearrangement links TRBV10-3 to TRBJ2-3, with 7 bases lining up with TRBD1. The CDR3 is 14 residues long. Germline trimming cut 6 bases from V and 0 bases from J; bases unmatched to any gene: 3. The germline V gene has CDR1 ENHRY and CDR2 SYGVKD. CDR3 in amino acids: CAIRNRGSTDTQYF. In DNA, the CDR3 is TGTGCCATCAGGAACAGGGGCAGCACAGATACGCAGTATTTT.

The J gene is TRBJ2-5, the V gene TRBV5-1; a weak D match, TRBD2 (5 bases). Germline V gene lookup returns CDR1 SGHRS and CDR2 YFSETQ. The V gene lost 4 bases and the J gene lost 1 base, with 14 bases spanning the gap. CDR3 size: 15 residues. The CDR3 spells CASSATYGGQETQYF. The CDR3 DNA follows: TGCGCCAGCAGCGCGACGTACGGAGGCCAAGAGACCCAGTACTTC.

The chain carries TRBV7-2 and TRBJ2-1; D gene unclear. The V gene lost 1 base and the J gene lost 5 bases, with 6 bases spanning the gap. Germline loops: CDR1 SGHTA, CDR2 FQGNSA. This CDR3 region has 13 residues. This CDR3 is CASSLGSNNEQFF. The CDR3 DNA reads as TGTGCCAGCAGCTTAGGGAGTAACAATGAGCAGTTCTTC.

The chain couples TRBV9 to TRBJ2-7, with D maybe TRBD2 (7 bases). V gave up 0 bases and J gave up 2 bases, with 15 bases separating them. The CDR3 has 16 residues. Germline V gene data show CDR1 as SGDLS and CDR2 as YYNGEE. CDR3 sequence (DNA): TGTGCCAGCAGCGTAGGAGGGGGGGACAAAACCTACGAGCAGTACTTC. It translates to CASSVGGGDKTYEQYF.

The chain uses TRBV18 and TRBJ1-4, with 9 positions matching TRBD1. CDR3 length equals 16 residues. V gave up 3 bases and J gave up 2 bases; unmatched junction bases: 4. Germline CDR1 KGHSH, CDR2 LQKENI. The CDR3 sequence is CASSPGQGGTNEKLFF. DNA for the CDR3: TGTGCCAGCTCACCGGGACAGGGAGGCACTAATGAAAAACTGTTTTTT.

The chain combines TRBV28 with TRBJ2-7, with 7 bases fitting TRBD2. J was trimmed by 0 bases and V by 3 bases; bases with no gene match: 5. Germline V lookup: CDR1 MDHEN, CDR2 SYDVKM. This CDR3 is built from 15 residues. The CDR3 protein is CASSFGGSRSYEQYF. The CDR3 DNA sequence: TGTGCCAGCAGTTTCGGCGGGAGCCGCTCCTACGAGCAGTACTTC.

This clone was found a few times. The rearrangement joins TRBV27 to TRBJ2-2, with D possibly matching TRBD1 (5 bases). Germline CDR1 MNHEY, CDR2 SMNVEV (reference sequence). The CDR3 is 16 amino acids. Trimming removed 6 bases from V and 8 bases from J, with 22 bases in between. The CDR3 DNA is TGTGCCAGCAGCCCCATCCCTGACAGACCGATTGGGGAGCTGTTTTTT. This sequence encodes CASSPIPDRPIGELFF.

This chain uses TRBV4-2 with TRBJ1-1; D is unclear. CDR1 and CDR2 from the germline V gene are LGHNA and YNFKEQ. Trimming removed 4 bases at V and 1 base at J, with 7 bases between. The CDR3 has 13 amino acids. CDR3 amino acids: CASSRTENTEAFF. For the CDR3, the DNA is TGTGCCAGCAGCCGGACTGAGAACACTGAAGCTTTCTTT.

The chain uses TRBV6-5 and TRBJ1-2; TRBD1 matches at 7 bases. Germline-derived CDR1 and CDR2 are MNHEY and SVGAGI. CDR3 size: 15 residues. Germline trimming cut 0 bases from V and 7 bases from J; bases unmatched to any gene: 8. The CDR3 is CASSYSGTVKGGYTF. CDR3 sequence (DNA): TGTGCCAGCAGTTACTCCGGGACAGTAAAAGGTGGCTACACCTTC.

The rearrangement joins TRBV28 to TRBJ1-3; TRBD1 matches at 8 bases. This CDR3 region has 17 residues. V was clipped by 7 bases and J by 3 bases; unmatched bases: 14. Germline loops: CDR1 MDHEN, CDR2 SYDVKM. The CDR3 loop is CASTSDRGLPRGNTIYF. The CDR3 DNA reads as TGTGCCAGCACTTCTGACAGGGGTTTACCTCGTGGAAACACCATATATTTT.

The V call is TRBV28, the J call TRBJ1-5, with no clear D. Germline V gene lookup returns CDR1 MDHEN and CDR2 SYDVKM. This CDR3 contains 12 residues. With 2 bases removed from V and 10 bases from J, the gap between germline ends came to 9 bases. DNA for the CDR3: TGTGCCAGCAGTTTAGACGGGAAACCCCAGCATTTT. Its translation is CASSLDGKPQHF.

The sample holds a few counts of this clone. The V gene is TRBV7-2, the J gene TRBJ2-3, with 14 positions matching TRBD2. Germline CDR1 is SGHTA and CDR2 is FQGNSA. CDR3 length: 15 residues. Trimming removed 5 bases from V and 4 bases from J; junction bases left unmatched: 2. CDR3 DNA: TGTGCCAGCAGCCCGGGACTAGCGGGAGCAGATACGCAGTATTTT. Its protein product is CASSPGLAGADTQYF.

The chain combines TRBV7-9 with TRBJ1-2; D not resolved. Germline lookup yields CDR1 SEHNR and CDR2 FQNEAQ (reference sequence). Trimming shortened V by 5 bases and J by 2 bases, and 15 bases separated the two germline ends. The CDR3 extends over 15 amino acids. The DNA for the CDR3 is TGTGCCAGCAGCCCGTGGGAGGGAATGAACTATGGCTACACCTTC. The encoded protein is CASSPWEGMNYGYTF.